The 30 T cell receptor beta chains below come from one sample, sequenced in a study of blood T cell repertoires in COVID-19. Sequencing used immunoSEQ multiplex PCR; TCRdb keeps in-frame clones, though not all of them. The table lists 95,000 to 150,000 clones, about 80% of them singletons. Sample: peripheral blood. All receptors come from a man aged 60 to 75 with acute or convalescent COVID-19.

The V call is TRBV5-1, the J call TRBJ1-1; 8 nucleotides align to TRBD1. This CDR3 comprises 16 residues. Germline lookup yields CDR1 SGHRS and CDR2 YFSETQ. V lost 0 bases to trimming and J lost 5 bases; unmatched junction nucleotides: 9. The CDR3 region is CASSLGSAGGGTEAFF. The CDR3 DNA is TGCGCCAGCAGCTTGGGCTCGGCAGGGGGCGGGACTGAAGCTTTCTTT. Combining the CDR3 with reference TRBV5-1 and TRBJ1-1 gives the whole variable domain KAGVTQTPRYLIKTRGQQVTLSCSPISGHRSVSWYQQTPGQGLQFLFEYFSETQRNKGNFPGRFSGRQFSNSRSEMNVSTLELGDSALYLCASSLGSAGGGTEAFFGQGTRLTVV.

This clone was seen a single time. CDR3 loop: CASSLGWAWEVGNEQFF. The CDR3 bases are TGCGCCAGCAGCTTGGGTTGGGCCTGGGAGGTAGGCAATGAGCAGTTCTTC. The rearrangement uses TRBV5-1 and TRBJ2-1, with a tentative D call TRBD2 (6 bases). V lost 0 bases to trimming and J lost 6 bases, with 19 bases between them. Per germline, CDR1 SGHRS and CDR2 YFSETQ. CDR3 length: 17 residues.

The rearrangement joins TRBV29-1 to TRBJ2-5; 10 nucleotides agree with TRBD1. J lost 5 bases, V lost 4 bases, and 10 bases had no gene match. The CDR3 sequence is 15 residues long. Germline loops: CDR1 SQVTM, CDR2 ANQGSEA. The CDR3 protein is CSVGTDRGFGETQYF. For the CDR3, the DNA is TGCAGCGTTGGTACGGACAGGGGGTTCGGGGAGACCCAGTACTTC.

This chain joins TRBV11-2 and TRBJ2-3; 8 bases map to TRBD2. J was trimmed by 6 bases and V by 0 bases; bases with no gene match: 14. This CDR3 is 18 amino acids long. Germline V gene data show CDR1 as SGHAT and CDR2 as FQNNGV. The DNA of the CDR3 is TGTGCCAGCAGCTTAGATGACGGACTAGCCTTCCTGGGGGATACGCAGTATTTT. Translated: CASSLDDGLAFLGDTQYF. The full variable domain, in which reference TRBV11-2 and TRBJ2-3 provide the parts outside the CDR3, is EAGVAQSPRYKIIEKRQSVAFWCNPISGHATLYWYQQILGQGPKLLIQFQNNGVVDDSQLPKDRFSAERLKGVDSTLKIQPAKLEDSAVYLCASSLDDGLAFLGDTQYFGPGTRLTVL.

The chain combines TRBV3-1 (or the pseudogene TRBV3-2) with TRBJ1-3; TRBD1 matches at 8 bases. Germline trimming cut 0 bases from V and 0 bases from J; bases unmatched to any gene: 7. Germline V gene lookup returns CDR1 LGHDT and CDR2 YNNKEL (reference sequence). CDR3 length equals 18 residues. This chain's CDR3 is CASSQDRRTGSSGNTIYF. DNA for the CDR3: TGTGCCAGCAGCCAAGATAGGAGGACAGGGTCCTCTGGAAACACCATATATTTT.

V gene TRBV5-5 combines with J gene TRBJ2-2; no firm D call. V was shortened by 2 bases and J by 0 bases, with 8 bases between the two germline ends. This CDR3 has 15 amino acids. Germline-derived CDR1 and CDR2 are SGHKS and YYEKEE (reference sequence). The CDR3 DNA sequence: TGTGCCAGCAGCTTCGCAGTATCGAACACCGGGGAGCTGTTTTTT. Protein sequence: CASSFAVSNTGELFF.

This chain uses TRBV24-1 with TRBJ2-2; the match to TRBD2 covers 8 bases. CDR3 length: 17 residues. Germline values: CDR1 KGHDR, CDR2 SFDVKD. V lost 0 bases and J lost 6; bases outside the gene matches: 8. The CDR3 DNA reads TGTGCCACCAGTGATTTGCCCGGGAGGGAAAACCCCGGGGAGCTGTTTTTT. It translates to CATSDLPGRENPGELFF.

This clone occurred once. The chain couples TRBV5-1 to TRBJ2-1; TRBD1 might be the D (5 bases). The CDR3 extends over 14 amino acids. Looked up from germline, CDR1 is SGHRS and CDR2 is YFSETQ. Trimming cost V 0 bases and J 4 bases, with 8 bases left between them. In DNA, the CDR3 is TGCGCCAGCAGCTTGGGACAGAGATACAATGAGCAGTTCTTC. Amino acids: CASSLGQRYNEQFF.

The chain combines TRBV11-2 with TRBJ2-2, with a weak D call TRBD2 (5 bases). V gave up 6 bases and J gave up 6 bases, with 14 bases separating them. Per the germline V gene, CDR1 is SGHAT and CDR2 is FQNNGV. The CDR3 sequence is 14 residues long. The CDR3 coding sequence is TGTGCCAGCAGACTTATTCCGGGGTCCGGGGAGCTGTTTTTT. Protein sequence: CASRLIPGSGELFF.

This clone was recorded a few times. The V and J genes are TRBV5-1 and TRBJ2-1; D is perhaps TRBD2 (6 bases). Trimming cost V 3 bases and J 6 bases, with 16 bases left between them. Per germline, CDR1 SGHRS and CDR2 YFSETQ. This CDR3 is 15 amino acids long. CDR3 nucleotides: TGCGCCAGCAGCTCTAACCCGGGAGTTTCCAATGAGCAGTTCTTC. This translates into CASSSNPGVSNEQFF.

J is TRBJ1-2 and V is TRBV13; 9 bases are shared with TRBD1. There are 15 residues in the CDR3. Germline CDR1 reads PRHDT; CDR2 reads FYEKMQ (reference sequence). V dropped 5 bases and J dropped 6; count of bases not matched to a gene: 10. CDR3 loop: CASSTLDRGPDGYTF. The CDR3 nucleotides are TGTGCCAGCAGCACCCTGGACAGGGGCCCGGATGGCTACACCTTC.

This chain connects TRBV7-9 to TRBJ2-3; 16 bases fit TRBD2. Germline V gene sequence: CDR1 SEHNR, CDR2 FQNEAQ (reference sequence). V was pared by 2 bases and J by 5 bases, with 7 bases of the junction left unmatched. This CDR3 has 18 residues. The CDR3 region has the DNA TGTGCCAGCAGCTTACTGGGACTAGCGGGAGGGATTAAAGATACGCAGTATTTT. It is translated as CASSLLGLAGGIKDTQYF.

On this clone itself: Other DNA sequences in this specimen translate into the identical CDR3. CDR3 sequence: CASSLGLAGTGELFF. CDR3 DNA sequence: TGTGCCAGCAGCCTAGGACTAGCGGGAACAGGGGAGCTGTTTTTT. The chain joins TRBV7-3 to TRBJ2-2; TRBD2 agrees at 12 bases. With V trimmed by 5 bases and J by 8 bases, 6 bases remained unmatched. Germline CDR1 reads SGHTA; CDR2 reads FQGTGA. This CDR3 spans 15 amino acids.

The rearrangement joins TRBV28 to TRBJ2-7; D not resolved. Germline V gives CDR1 MDHEN, CDR2 SYDVKM. The V and J ends lost 2 bases and 2 bases respectively, with 10 bases between them. This CDR3 spans 14 amino acids. CDR3 region: CASSLVARTYEQYF. In DNA, the CDR3 is TGTGCCAGCAGTTTAGTAGCCCGAACCTACGAGCAGTACTTC.

V usage is TRBV19 and J usage is TRBJ1-5, with D unclear. Between the trimmed V and J ends, which lost 4 bases and 2 bases, there was a span of 15 bases. This CDR3 comprises 16 residues. CDR1 and CDR2 from the germline V gene are LNHDA and SQIVND (reference sequence). The CDR3: CASSNPIRGRNQPQHF. The CDR3 nucleotides read TGTGCCAGTAGTAACCCCATCCGCGGGCGCAATCAGCCCCAGCATTTT.

The chain is built from TRBV19 and TRBJ1-1; the D gene is possibly TRBD1 (6 bases). V shed 4 bases and J shed 3 bases, with 18 bases lying between them. Germline CDR1 reads LNHDA; CDR2 reads SQIVND (reference sequence). The CDR3 loop spans 16 amino acids. CDR3 sequence (DNA): TGTGCCAGTAGTACCGGACAGACCTGGCACCACACTGAAGCTTTCTTT. Protein sequence: CASSTGQTWHHTEAFF.

CDR3 region: CASSEYRDGQPQHF. The CDR3 DNA is TGTGCCAGCAGTGAGTACAGGGATGGCCAGCCCCAGCATTTT. The J gene is TRBJ1-5, the V gene TRBV2; tentative D call: TRBD1 (6 bases). Trimming took off 3 bases at V and 7 bases at J, with 13 bases between the two ends. Germline lookup yields CDR1 SNHLY and CDR2 FYNNEI. The CDR3 sequence is 14 residues long.

Remarks on this clone: Its ends do not fully match the called genes, so a read error is possible. At the DNA level, this CDR3 is encoded by other sequences in the same sample as well. This chain's CDR3 is CASSSQGLSTEAFF. The CDR3 bases are TGTGCCAGCAGCTCCCAGGGGCTGAGCACTGAAGCTTTCTTT. The chain joins TRBV5-1 to TRBJ1-1; D may be TRBD1 (6 bases). Germline loops: CDR1 SGHRS, CDR2 YFSETQ. This CDR3 is 14 amino acids long.

The chain recombines TRBV7-9 with TRBJ1-2; D unresolved. CDR3 length: 12 amino acids. The germline gives CDR1 SEHNR, CDR2 FQNEAQ (reference sequence). Trimming took 1 base from V and 4 from J, leaving 4 bases between them. The DNA for the CDR3 is TGTGCCAGCAGCTTAGACAGCTATGGCTACACCTTC. Translation gives CASSLDSYGYTF.

This chain joins TRBV12-3 or TRBV12-4 and TRBJ2-1, with TRBD1 matching 8 bases. V gave up 6 bases and J gave up 5 bases; unmatched junction bases: 3. The CDR3 covers 13 residues. The CDR3 sequence is CASSPDRDNEQFF. In DNA, the CDR3 is TGTGCCAGCAGCCCGGACAGGGACAATGAGCAGTTCTTC.

Turning to this clone: Other DNA sequences in the sample encode the same CDR3. V usage is TRBV27 and J usage is TRBJ2-6; unclear D gene. V gave up 5 bases and J gave up 2 bases, with 4 bases separating them. Germline V lookup: CDR1 MNHEY, CDR2 SMNVEV (reference sequence). This CDR3 has 13 amino acids. CDR3 DNA sequence: TGTGCCAGCAGTCGGGCTGGGGCCAACGTCCTGACTTTC. This sequence encodes CASSRAGANVLTF.

The chain carries TRBV19 and TRBJ2-7; a weak D match, TRBD1 (6 bases). This CDR3 has 15 amino acids. From germline, CDR1 is LNHDA and CDR2 SQIVND (reference sequence). V lost 4 bases to trimming and J lost 2 bases, with 15 bases between them. This CDR3 is CASSTQGRLPYEQYF. The DNA of the CDR3 is TGTGCCAGTAGTACACAGGGTCGGCTGCCCTACGAGCAGTACTTC.

The J gene is TRBJ1-3, the V gene TRBV7-8, with unresolved D. V was cut by 5 bases and J by 1 base, with 6 bases left in between. Germline V CDR1 and CDR2: SGHVS, FQNEAQ. The CDR3 has 13 residues. The CDR3 reads CASSRESGNTIYF. The CDR3 nucleotides read TGTGCCAGCAGCCGGGAGTCTGGAAACACCATATATTTT. The full variable domain, with the rest looked up from reference TRBV7-8 and TRBJ1-3, is GAGVSQSPRYKVAKRGQDVALRCDPISGHVSLFWYQQALGQGPEFLTYFQNEAQLDKSGLPSDRFFAERPEGSVSTLKIQRTQQEDSAVYLCASSRESGNTIYFGEGSWLTVV.

The chain links TRBV27 to TRBJ1-3, with TRBD1 as a possible D gene (6 bases). The length of the CDR3 is 15 residues. Germline V gene sequence: CDR1 MNHEY, CDR2 SMNVEV (reference sequence). V lost 0 bases and J lost 2, with 8 bases in between. CDR3 protein: CASSLSGAPGNTIYF. CDR3 sequence (DNA): TGTGCCAGCAGTTTATCGGGGGCGCCTGGAAACACCATATATTTT.

The CDR3 region is CASSQSGAPGELFF. CDR3 coding DNA: TGTGCCAGCAGCCAAAGCGGCGCACCCGGGGAGCTGTTTTTT. The rearrangement links TRBV7-9 to TRBJ2-2; D is perhaps TRBD2 (5 bases). V was shortened by 5 bases and J by 6 bases, with 13 bases between the two germline ends. CDR3 length: 14 residues. CDR1 and CDR2 (germline): SEHNR, FQNEAQ (reference sequence).

This chain connects TRBV11-2 to TRBJ2-1, with 7 bases fitting TRBD2. Germline V gene lookup returns CDR1 SGHAT and CDR2 FQNNGV. This CDR3 spans 16 amino acids. The ends lost 4 bases at V and 4 bases at J; junction bases unmatched: 10. The CDR3 DNA is TGTGCCAGCAGCTCAACCGGGACTACAAATTACAATGAGCAGTTCTTC. This codes for CASSSTGTTNYNEQFF.

This sequence joins TRBV19 and TRBJ2-7; TRBD2 matches at 7 bases. Looked up from germline, CDR1 is LNHDA and CDR2 is SQIVND (reference sequence). CDR3 length: 14 amino acids. Unmatched junction bases numbered 6, after V lost 0 bases and J lost 7 bases. This CDR3 is CASSIDLGEGEQYF. DNA for the CDR3: TGTGCCAGTAGTATAGATCTGGGGGAGGGGGAGCAGTACTTC. The full variable domain, in which reference TRBV19 and TRBJ2-7 provide the parts outside the CDR3, is DGGITQSPKYLFRKEGQNVTLSCEQNLNHDAMYWYRQDPGQGLRLIYYSQIVNDFQKGDIAEGYSVSREKKESFPLTVTSAQKNPTAFYLCASSIDLGEGEQYFGPGTRLTVT.

This clone was seen more than once but under ten times. The genes are TRBV5-1 and TRBJ1-2, with 8 bases aligning to TRBD1. This CDR3 contains 13 residues. CDR1 and CDR2 from the germline V gene are SGHRS and YFSETQ. The J segment lost 8 bases and the V segment lost 4 bases, leaving 7 bases of the junction unmatched. CDR3 bases: TGCGCCAGCAGCCCGGACAGGGAAGGGGGCTACACCTTC. Translation gives CASSPDREGGYTF.

This clone was seen only a few times. The V and J genes are TRBV5-1 and TRBJ1-5; 9 nucleotides align to TRBD1. From germline, CDR1 is SGHRS and CDR2 YFSETQ. CDR3 length: 14 residues. The ends lost 5 bases at V and 4 bases at J; junction bases unmatched: 4. The CDR3 DNA follows: TGCGCCAGCAGGCCCGGGACAGGGAATCAGCCCCAGCATTTT. This codes for CASRPGTGNQPQHF. The full variable domain, completed using reference TRBV5-1 and TRBJ1-5, is KAGVTQTPRYLIKTRGQQVTLSCSPISGHRSVSWYQQTPGQGLQFLFEYFSETQRNKGNFPGRFSGRQFSNSRSEMNVSTLELGDSALYLCASRPGTGNQPQHFGDGTRLSIL.

The rearrangement uses TRBV7-9 and TRBJ1-4; TRBD1 is a possible D gene (5 bases). The length of the CDR3 is 15 residues. Germline CDR1 reads SEHNR; CDR2 reads FQNEAQ (reference sequence). Trimming stripped 1 base from V and 8 bases from J, with 14 bases between. The CDR3 protein is CASSLESAGREKLFF. The CDR3 DNA reads as TGTGCCAGCAGCTTAGAATCGGCAGGGAGGGAAAAACTGTTTTTT.